This T cell receptor (beta chain) is drawn from a study of Ad26.COV2.S vaccination and SARS-CoV-2 variants. Findings and caveats of the study: Non-spike TCR breadth did not differ much between vaccine and placebo recipients.

Treatment: approximately 18 received Ad26.COV2.S at low or high dose, single or two shots; about 5 received placebo; per-sample allocation not given. Vaccine and placebo recipients were sampled on day 63 after the first injection. This person who donated was an adult of 18-55 years in Boston. Trimming removed 1 base at V and 5 bases at J, with 6 bases between. The V gene's germline CDR1 is SGHTA and CDR2 FQGNSA. CDR3 length equals 13 residues. To note about this clone: Its cognate antigen is unknown.

Repertoires were generated with immunoSEQ multiplex PCR, while TCRdb's copy carries only in-frame clones and drops some. Of some 300,000 clones listed, approximately 86% are singletons. The specimen comprised peripheral blood, sampled in a trial of Ad26.COV2.S vaccine versus placebo. V is TRBV7-2 and J is TRBJ1-5; D gene uncertain. This TCR was recovered from a person between 18 and 65 years old who received the Ad26.COV2.S COVID-19 vaccine or a placebo. CDR3 protein: CASSLDPDQPQHF. The CDR3, as DNA: TGTGCCAGCAGCTTAGACCCGGATCAGCCCCAGCATTTT.